The 13 T cell receptor beta chains presented below share a single source sample, sequenced in a study of T-cell memory formation after mild COVID-19 (dated by TCRdb to the early 2020s). The receptor library was made with 5' RACE. The run used an Illumina NovaSeq 6000. TCRdb passed the public sequencing reads through fastp at Q25 and MiXCR, retaining productive beta sequences. CDR3 protein duplicates are merged, each entry listing the most common genes and DNA. A total of around 310,000 distinct CDR3 sequences appear in this sample, more than 20% of them only once. The ten largest clones add up to around 20% of the sample. The sequencing input was PBMCs or a T cell subset sorted from them (not recorded which). The receptor source for this set is a man aged 18 to 29 who had mild COVID-19 (a few samples of this study predate the infection). The sample titles of this study are shuffled in the database, so cell type and time point are left out; the donor was told from shared clones.

The J gene is TRBJ2-3, the V gene TRBV7-3; 8 nucleotides agree with TRBD2. The CDR3 runs to 16 residues. The trim removed 4 bases at V and 2 bases at J, leaving 8 bases unmatched. Germline V gene sequence: CDR1 SGHTA, CDR2 FQGTGA. The CDR3 nucleotides read TGTGCCAGCAGCTCTCTAGCGGGTCCGTACACAGATACGCAGTATTTT. This codes for CASSSLAGPYTDTQYF.

This clonotype was counted at least ten times. The rearrangement uses TRBV29-1 and TRBJ1-1, with TRBD1 as a possible D gene (6 bases). V lost 5 bases and J 0 bases, leaving 13 bases between the germline ends. CDR1 and CDR2 from the germline V gene are SQVTM and ANQGSEA. The CDR3 extends over 14 amino acids. The CDR3 nucleotides read TGCAGCGTTATCAGGGGCGGGGTGAACACTGAAGCTTTCTTT. Translation: CSVIRGGVNTEAFF.

This clonotype was counted a few times. The chain combines TRBV5-1 with TRBJ1-1; D unresolved. The V gene lost 0 bases and the J gene lost 1 base, with 10 bases spanning the gap. Germline V gene data show CDR1 as SGHRS and CDR2 as YFSETQ. This CDR3 is 15 amino acids long. CDR3 sequence (DNA): TGCGCCAGCAGCTTGGGAGTTCCCTGGAACACTGAAGCTTTCTTT. This translates into CASSLGVPWNTEAFF. The full variable domain, completed using reference TRBV5-1 and TRBJ1-1, is KAGVTQTPRYLIKTRGQQVTLSCSPISGHRSVSWYQQTPGQGLQFLFEYFSETQRNKGNFPGRFSGRQFSNSRSEMNVSTLELGDSALYLCASSLGVPWNTEAFFGQGTRLTVV.

The chain recombines TRBV28 with TRBJ2-2; unclear D gene. There are 18 residues in the CDR3. V lost 5 bases and J lost 4, with 23 bases in between. Germline V gene sequence: CDR1 MDHEN, CDR2 SYDVKM. Here the CDR3 DNA reads TGTGCCAGCAGTCCGCCGGACCCCGGGCGATCGAGCACCGGGGAGCTGTTTTTT. Its translation: CASSPPDPGRSSTGELFF. The full variable domain, with the rest looked up from reference TRBV28 and TRBJ2-2, is DVKVTQSSRYLVKRTGEKVFLECVQDMDHENMFWYRQDPGLGLRLIYFSYDVKMKEKGDIPEGYSVSREKKERFSLILESASTNQTSMYLCASSPPDPGRSSTGELFFGEGSRLTVL.

The table lists this clonotype with a count of one. This chain joins TRBV7-2 and TRBJ1-1; 9 nucleotides agree with TRBD1. CDR1 is SGHTA and CDR2 is FQGNSA in the germline V gene. Trimming removed 6 bases from V and 4 bases from J; junction bases left unmatched: 9. The CDR3 totals 15 residues. The CDR3 region is CASRPTTGGGTEAFF. DNA of the CDR3: TGTGCCAGCAGACCCACAACAGGGGGCGGCACTGAAGCTTTCTTT.

This clonotype was seen a few times. This chain uses TRBV7-2 with TRBJ1-2; the match to TRBD1 covers 9 bases. The CDR3 contains 13 residues. V was clipped by 5 bases and J by 6 bases; unmatched bases: 4. Per germline, CDR1 SGHTA and CDR2 FQGNSA. The CDR3 reads CASSLWTGDGYTF. As DNA, the CDR3 is TGTGCCAGCAGCCTCTGGACAGGGGATGGCTACACCTTC.

The gene calls are TRBV7-2 and TRBJ2-3; 9 nucleotides align to TRBD2. Trimming took 6 bases from V and 5 from J; bases not matched to a gene: 9. The germline V gene encodes CDR1 SGHTA and CDR2 FQGNSA. The CDR3 loop spans 15 amino acids. CDR3 loop: CASSSLAGWEDTQYF. In nucleotides, the CDR3 is TGTGCCAGCAGTTCCCTAGCGGGGTGGGAAGATACGCAGTATTTT.

The chain links TRBV7-2 to TRBJ2-3; the match to TRBD2 covers 14 bases. V was clipped by 5 bases and J by 2 bases; unmatched bases: 3. The CDR3 length is 16 residues. Per the germline V gene, CDR1 is SGHTA and CDR2 is FQGNSA. This CDR3 reads CASSGTSGGLTDTQYF. CDR3 sequence (DNA): TGTGCCAGCAGCGGGACTAGCGGGGGCCTCACAGATACGCAGTATTTT.

This chain uses TRBV10-3 with TRBJ2-1, with D possibly matching TRBD1 (6 bases). This CDR3 has 12 residues. Per the germline V gene, CDR1 is ENHRY and CDR2 is SYGVKD. V dropped 0 bases and J dropped 10 bases, with 7 bases sitting between them. The CDR3 region has the DNA TGTGCCATCAGTGAGTCAACAGGGGAGCAGTTCTTC. Protein sequence: CAISESTGEQFF.

This clonotype was counted between two and nine times. The chain couples TRBV7-9 to TRBJ2-2; D is uncertain. V lost 3 bases and J 4 bases, leaving 9 bases between the germline ends. Germline V lookup: CDR1 SEHNR, CDR2 FQNEAQ (reference sequence). This CDR3 region has 14 residues. The CDR3 is CASSLKTTTGELFF. The CDR3 DNA reads as TGTGCCAGCAGCTTGAAAACTACCACCGGGGAGCTGTTTTTT.

This clonotype was observed a few times. The chain is built from TRBV15 and TRBJ1-2, with D possibly being TRBD1 (6 bases). CDR1 is LNHNV, CDR2 YYDKDF, per germline (reference sequence). The CDR3 runs to 14 residues. Trimming removed 2 bases at V and 8 bases at J, with 15 bases between. CDR3 DNA: TGTGCCACCAGCAGAACTTTCGGGGGGCAAGGCTACACCTTC. Translated, it gives CATSRTFGGQGYTF.

This clonotype was observed many times. This chain links TRBV21-1 with TRBJ2-7; the D call TRBD1 from the table was never checked on the DNA. TRBV21-1 is shown as a pseudogene. The CDR3 is 14 amino acids. This CDR3 reads CASSKRDSSYEQYV. The CDR3 DNA reads as TGTGCCAGCAGCAAAAGGGACAGCTCCTACGAGCAGTACGTC.

This clonotype was counted between two and nine times. The V and J genes are TRBV7-9 and TRBJ1-2; possibly TRBD1 for D (5 bases). V was cut by 5 bases and J by 4 bases, with 14 bases left in between. The CDR3 is 14 residues long. Per the germline V gene, CDR1 is SEHNR and CDR2 is FQNEAQ (reference sequence). CDR3 nucleotide sequence: TGTGCCAGCAGCCCCTCGCCGGGGCTCTATGGCTACACCTTC. Its translation is CASSPSPGLYGYTF.